One and the same sample provided the 5 T cell receptor beta chains below, sequenced in a study of radiotherapy plus CTLA-4 blockade in lung cancer. The protocol was immunoSEQ multiplex PCR, while the TCRdb copy is restricted to in-frame clones and leaves out a portion. This sample has approximately 94,000 clones, with roughly 80% found just once. Sequencing used peripheral blood, obtained from a patient treated with radiotherapy plus ipilimumab. All receptors derive from a human donor with non-small cell lung cancer that progressed on radiotherapy plus ipilimumab.

V usage is TRBV27 and J usage is TRBJ1-1; D is undetermined. The V gene's germline CDR1 is MNHEY and CDR2 SMNVEV (reference sequence). This CDR3 has 12 residues. V was pared by 10 bases and J by 3 bases, with 12 bases between. CDR3 loop: CATRSADTEAFF. CDR3 coding DNA: TGTGCCACCCGATCGGCAGACACTGAAGCTTTCTTT.

This clone was counted once. The J gene is TRBJ1-4, the V gene TRBV5-6, with D uncertain. From germline, CDR1 is SGHDT and CDR2 YYEEEE. The CDR3 sequence is 13 residues long. Trimming cost V 2 bases and J 7 bases, with 9 bases left between them. The chain's CDR3 is CASSFGRSEKLFF. In DNA form, the CDR3 reads TGTGCCAGCAGCTTTGGCAGGTCTGAAAAACTGTTTTTT.

CDR3 loop: CASSLVGDGYTF. For the CDR3, the DNA is TGCGCCAGCAGCTTGGTGGGGGATGGCTACACCTTC. This chain links TRBV5-1 with TRBJ1-2; weak D call: TRBD1 (5 bases). This CDR3 contains 12 residues. Trimming left V 0 bases short and J 6 bases short, with 6 bases between. Germline V gene sequence: CDR1 SGHRS, CDR2 YFSETQ.

This chain connects TRBV11-2 to TRBJ2-3, with D hard to call. Germline V gene sequence: CDR1 SGHAT, CDR2 FQNNGV. With 5 bases removed from V and 1 base from J, the gap between germline ends came to 13 bases. CDR3 length: 15 residues. The chain's CDR3 is CASSNNPSGTDTQYF. In DNA, the CDR3 is TGTGCCAGCAGCAACAATCCCAGCGGCACAGATACGCAGTATTTT.

This clone was seen more than once but under ten times. The chain joins TRBV6-6 to TRBJ1-5; D not resolved. This CDR3 has 16 amino acids. The V end lost 3 bases, the J end lost 0 bases, and 12 bases lay between the germline ends. From germline, CDR1 is MNHNY and CDR2 SVGAGI (reference sequence). CDR3 sequence: CASSYYKSNSNQPQHF. In DNA form, the CDR3 reads TGTGCCAGCAGTTATTACAAGTCCAATAGCAATCAGCCCCAGCATTTT.